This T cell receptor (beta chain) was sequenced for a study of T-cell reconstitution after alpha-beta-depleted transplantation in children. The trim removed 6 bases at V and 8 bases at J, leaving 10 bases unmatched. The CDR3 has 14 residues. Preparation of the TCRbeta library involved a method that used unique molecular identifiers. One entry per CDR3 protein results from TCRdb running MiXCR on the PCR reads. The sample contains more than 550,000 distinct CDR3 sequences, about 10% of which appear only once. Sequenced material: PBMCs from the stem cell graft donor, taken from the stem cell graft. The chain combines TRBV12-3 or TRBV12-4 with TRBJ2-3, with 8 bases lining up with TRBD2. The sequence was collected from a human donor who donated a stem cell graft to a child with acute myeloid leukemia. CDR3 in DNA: TGTGCCAGCAGCCTCGGACTAGCTGAAATTACGCAGTATTTT. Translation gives CASSLGLAEITQYF.